The TCR beta chain under discussion was sequenced for a study of cytomegalovirus exposure and HLA in healthy donors. Background on the study: Earlier results showed roughly 120 million unique TCR beta sequences derived from approximately 180 million T cells.

Whole-study findings and limits: In vitro testing confirmed a few CMV-associated chains as specific for CMV antigens. In a later analysis, compared with equally common non-associated chains, HLA-associated beta chains were more expanded.

Use of 60 Vbeta and 13 Jbeta primers characterized the PCR. Repertoires were generated with immunoSEQ multiplex PCR, while TCRdb's copy carries only in-frame clones and drops some. Here the sample spans 150,000 to 180,000 clones, roughly 72% being singletons. Nominally healthy donors provided the samples, though records likely missed some immune exposures. In regard to this clone: The target antigen is unknown.

J lost 5 bases, V lost 5 bases, and 5 bases had no gene match. The length of the CDR3 is 15 residues. Germline CDR1 and CDR2: SGHTA and FQGNSA. Sequenced input: PBMCs. This receptor was identified in a man aged 25 to 40 in good health and CMV-seronegative. The V call is TRBV7-2, the J call TRBJ2-1, with TRBD2 matching 11 bases. The CDR3: CASSATSGGNNEQFF. In DNA form, the CDR3 reads TGTGCCAGCAGCGCTACTAGCGGGGGTAACAATGAGCAGTTCTTC.